The TCR beta chain described here comes from a study of blood T cell repertoires in COVID-19. Background on the study: Samples taken during acute and convalescent COVID-19 were collected in the United States, Italy and Spain. Nucleic acid was either cDNA or gDNA, and it came from T cells, B-cell-depleted T cells, or PBMCs.

Original processing methods: Quantification of nucleated cells was approximated via reference gene primer amplification. Method: immunoSEQ multiplex PCR; TCRdb's copy keeps in-frame clones and lacks some. The V and J calls and the clone size are those of that table, but D and trimming were determined from the DNA. The data contain about 62,000 clones, more than 80% of them singletons. Germline CDR1 reads KGHSY; CDR2 reads FQNENV. Trimming removed 0 bases from V and 7 bases from J; junction bases left unmatched: 2. This CDR3 contains 14 residues. The source of this sequence is a woman over 75 with acute or convalescent COVID-19. The J gene is TRBJ1-3, the V gene TRBV16; 8 bases map to TRBD1. The sample taken for sequencing was peripheral blood. DNA for the CDR3: TGTGCCAGCAGCCAATCGGGACAGGTGAACACCATATATTTT. It encodes CASSQSGQVNTIYF.